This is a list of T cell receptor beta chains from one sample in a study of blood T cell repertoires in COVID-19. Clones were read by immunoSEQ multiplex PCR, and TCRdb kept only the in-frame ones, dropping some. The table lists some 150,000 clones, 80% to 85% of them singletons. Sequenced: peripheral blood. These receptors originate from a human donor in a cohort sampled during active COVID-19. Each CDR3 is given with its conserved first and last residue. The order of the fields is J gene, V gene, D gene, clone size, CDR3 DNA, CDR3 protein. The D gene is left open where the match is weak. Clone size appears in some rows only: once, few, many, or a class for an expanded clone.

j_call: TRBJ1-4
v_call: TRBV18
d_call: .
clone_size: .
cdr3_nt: TGTGCCAGCTCACCGGACAAAGGGGGAGAAAAACTGTTTTTT
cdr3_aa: CASSPDKGGEKLFF

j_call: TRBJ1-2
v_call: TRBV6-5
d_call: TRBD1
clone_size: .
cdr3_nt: TGTGCCAGCAGTTCCACGACCCCAGGGGGCCTTGGCTACACCTTC
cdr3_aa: CASSSTTPGGLGYTF

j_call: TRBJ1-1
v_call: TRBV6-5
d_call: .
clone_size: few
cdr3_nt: TGTGCCAGCAGTTACGTAGGAGGGAAAGCTTTCTTT
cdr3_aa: CASSYVGGKAFF

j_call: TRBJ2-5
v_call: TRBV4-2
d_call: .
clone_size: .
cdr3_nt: TGTGCCAGCAGCCAACCAGGCACTTCACAGGAGACCCAGTACTTC
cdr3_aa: CASSQPGTSQETQYF

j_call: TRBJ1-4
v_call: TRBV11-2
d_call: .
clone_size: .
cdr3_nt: TGTGCCAGCAGCTTAGATCTTGCGGGAAGCGGTGAAAAACTGTTTTTT
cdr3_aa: CASSLDLAGSGEKLFF

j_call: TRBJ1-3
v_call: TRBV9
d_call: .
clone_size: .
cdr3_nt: TGTGCCAGCAGCGTAGGCGCGGGGCCCGGAAACACCATATATTTT
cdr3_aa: CASSVGAGPGNTIYF

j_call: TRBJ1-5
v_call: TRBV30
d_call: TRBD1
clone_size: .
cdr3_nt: TGTGCCTGGAAGTACCAGGGGGGCGGTCAGCCCCAGCATTTT
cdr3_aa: CAWKYQGGGQPQHF

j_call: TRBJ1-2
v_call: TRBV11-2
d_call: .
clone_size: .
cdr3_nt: TGTGCCAGCAGCTCCGGCTATGGCTACACCTTC
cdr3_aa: CASSSGYGYTF

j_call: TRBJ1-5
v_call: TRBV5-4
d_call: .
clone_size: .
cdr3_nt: TGTGCCAGCAGCTTGGGGGGGACTCTGAATCAGCCCCAGCATTTT
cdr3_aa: CASSLGGTLNQPQHF

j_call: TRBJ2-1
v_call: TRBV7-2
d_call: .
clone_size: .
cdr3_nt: TGTGCCAGCAGCTTAGATAGGCAAAGACGCCGGGGTGAGCAGTTCTTC
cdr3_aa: CASSLDRQRRRGEQFF

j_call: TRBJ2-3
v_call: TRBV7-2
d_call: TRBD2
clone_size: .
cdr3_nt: TGTGCCAGCAGCCCCGGGACTAGCCGACGCACAGATACGCAGTATTTT
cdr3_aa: CASSPGTSRRTDTQYF

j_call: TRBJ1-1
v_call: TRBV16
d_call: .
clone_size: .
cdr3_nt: TGTGCCAGCAGCCAATACCTAACGGGGGGATTGGGTGAAGCTTTCTTT
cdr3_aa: CASSQYLTGGLGEAFF

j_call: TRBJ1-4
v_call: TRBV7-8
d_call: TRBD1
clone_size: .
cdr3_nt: TGTGCCAGCAGCTTAGCGCAGGGGGGCAGTGAAAAACTGTTTTTT
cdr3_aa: CASSLAQGGSEKLFF

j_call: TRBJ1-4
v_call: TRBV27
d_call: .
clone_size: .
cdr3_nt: TGTGCCAGCAGAGCCGGCGGGGCCACTAATGAAAAACTGTTTTTT
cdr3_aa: CASRAGGATNEKLFF

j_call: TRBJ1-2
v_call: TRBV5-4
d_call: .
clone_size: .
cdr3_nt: TGTGCCAGCAGCTTGCCGGAGGGGTATGGCTACACCTTC
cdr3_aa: CASSLPEGYGYTF

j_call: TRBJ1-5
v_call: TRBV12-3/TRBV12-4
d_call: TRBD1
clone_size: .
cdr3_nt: TGTGCCAGCAGCGGACAGGCCCATCAGCCCCAGCATTTT
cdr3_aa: CASSGQAHQPQHF

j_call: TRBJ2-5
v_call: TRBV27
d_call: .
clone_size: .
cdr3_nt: TGTGCCACCATGAGACTAACACCCCTCCAAGAGACCCAGTACTTC
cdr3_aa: CATMRLTPLQETQYF

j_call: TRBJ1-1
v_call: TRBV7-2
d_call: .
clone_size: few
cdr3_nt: TGTGCCAGCCGCCGACAGATGGGTGAAGCTTTCTTT
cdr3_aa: CASRRQMGEAFF

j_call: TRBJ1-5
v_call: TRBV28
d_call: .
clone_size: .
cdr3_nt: TGTGCCAGCAGTTTATACGGACAAGATAGCAATCAGCCCCAGCATTTT
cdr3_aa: CASSLYGQDSNQPQHF

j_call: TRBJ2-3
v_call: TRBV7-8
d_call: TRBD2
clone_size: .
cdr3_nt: TGTGCCAGCAGCTCCAGCGGGGGAGGCACAGATACGCAGTATTTT
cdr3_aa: CASSSSGGGTDTQYF

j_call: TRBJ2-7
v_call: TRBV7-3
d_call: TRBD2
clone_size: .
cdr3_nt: TGTGCCAGCAGCTTAAATAGGGAGGGCGAGCAGTACTTC
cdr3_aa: CASSLNREGEQYF

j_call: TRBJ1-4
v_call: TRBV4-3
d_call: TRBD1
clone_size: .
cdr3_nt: TGCGCCAGCAGCCAAGAAAACAGGGGTGAAAAACTGTTTTTT
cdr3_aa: CASSQENRGEKLFF

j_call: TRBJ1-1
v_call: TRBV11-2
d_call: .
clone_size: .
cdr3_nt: TGTGCCAGCAGCTTAGGGGGGGTAGTTGAAGCTTTCTTT
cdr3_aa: CASSLGGVVEAFF

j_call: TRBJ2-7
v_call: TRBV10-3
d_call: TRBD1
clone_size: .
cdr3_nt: TGTGCCACCGAAGACAGGGCCAACTCCTACGAGCAGTACTTC
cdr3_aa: CATEDRANSYEQYF

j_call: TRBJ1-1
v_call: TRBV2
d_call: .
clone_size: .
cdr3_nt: TGTGCCAGCAAGGCGGAATCCATGAACACTGAAGCTTTCTTT
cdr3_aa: CASKAESMNTEAFF

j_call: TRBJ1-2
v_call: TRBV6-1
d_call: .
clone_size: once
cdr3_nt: TGTGCCAGCAGTGAACAACAACATAACTATGGCTACACCTTC
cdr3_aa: CASSEQQHNYGYTF

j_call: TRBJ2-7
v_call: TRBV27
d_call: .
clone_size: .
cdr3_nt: TGTGCCAGCAGTTTATCGAGGGTTCTCTCCTACGAGCAGTACTTC
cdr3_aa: CASSLSRVLSYEQYF

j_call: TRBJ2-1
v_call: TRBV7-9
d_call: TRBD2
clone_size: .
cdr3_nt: TGTGCCAGCAGCTTAACTAGCGGGGGGTTTTACAATGAGCAGTTCTTC
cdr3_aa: CASSLTSGGFYNEQFF

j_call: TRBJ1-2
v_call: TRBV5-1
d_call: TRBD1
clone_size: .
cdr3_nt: TGCGCCAGCAGCTCAGGGGGCGCTTATGGCTATGGCTACACCTTC
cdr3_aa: CASSSGGAYGYGYTF

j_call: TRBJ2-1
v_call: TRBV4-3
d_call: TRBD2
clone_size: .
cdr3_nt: TGCGCCAGCAGCCAAGCGGGGGGTCCCTACAATGAGCAGTTCTTC
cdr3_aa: CASSQAGGPYNEQFF

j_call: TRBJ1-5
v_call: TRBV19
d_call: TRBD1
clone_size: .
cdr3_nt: TGTGCCAGTAGGGCTCGGACAGGATATCAGCCCCAGCATTTT
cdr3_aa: CASRARTGYQPQHF

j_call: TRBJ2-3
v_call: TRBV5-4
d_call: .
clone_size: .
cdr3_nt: TGTGCCAGCAGCTCCGCGCAGGGGTGGGGGCCCCCAGATACGCAGTATTTT
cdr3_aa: CASSSAQGWGPPDTQYF

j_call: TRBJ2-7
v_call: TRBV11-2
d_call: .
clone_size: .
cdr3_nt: TGTGCCAGCAGCTTGAACAGCGAGCAGTACTTC
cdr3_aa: CASSLNSEQYF

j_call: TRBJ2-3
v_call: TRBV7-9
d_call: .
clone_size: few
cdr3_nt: TGTGCCAGCAGCTTAAAAAGGAGAGTGGATAGGGATACGCAGTATTTT
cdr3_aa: CASSLKRRVDRDTQYF

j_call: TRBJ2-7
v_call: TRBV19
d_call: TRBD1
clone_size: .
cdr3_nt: TGTGCCAGTAGTATTAGAGATAGGGGGCCCTACGAGCAGTACTTC
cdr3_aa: CASSIRDRGPYEQYF

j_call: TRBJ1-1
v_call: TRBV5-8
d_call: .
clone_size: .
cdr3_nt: TGTGCCAGCAGCTTGGTTACTCCAGCTTTCTTT
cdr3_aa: CASSLVTPAFF

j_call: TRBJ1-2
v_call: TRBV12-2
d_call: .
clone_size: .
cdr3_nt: TGTGCAAGTCGCCCGCGACACGCCTATGGCTACACCTTC
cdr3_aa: CASRPRHAYGYTF

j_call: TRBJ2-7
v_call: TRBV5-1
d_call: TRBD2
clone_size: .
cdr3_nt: TGCGCCAGCAGCTTGGGGACTAGCGGGGGGATCTACGAGCAGTACTTC
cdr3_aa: CASSLGTSGGIYEQYF

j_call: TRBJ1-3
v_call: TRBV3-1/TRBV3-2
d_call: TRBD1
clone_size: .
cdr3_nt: TGTGCCAGCAGCGTAATCACAGGGGGCTCTGGAAACACCATATATTTT
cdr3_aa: CASSVITGGSGNTIYF

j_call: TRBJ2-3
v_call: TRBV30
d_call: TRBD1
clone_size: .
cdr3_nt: TGTGCCTGGAGTCTAGCGACAGGGGGGTCAGATACGCAGTATTTT
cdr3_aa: CAWSLATGGSDTQYF